This T cell receptor (beta chain) was documented in a study of Tregs in tolerant kidney transplant recipients. Regarding the study as a whole: Validation in larger populations is needed because few patients were studied. Antigen-driven expansion was suggested because donor-specific Tregs expanded more than all Tregs in tolerant patients.

The nonmyeloablative bone marrow transplants came from related graft donors, with transient mixed chimerism. Unstimulated regulatory T cells (CD4+CD25+CD127-), CD4+CD25- non-regulatory cells, CD4 and CD8 cells were FACS-sorted from thawed PBMCs. Trimming pared 5 bases from V and 4 bases from J, leaving 14 bases between. Germline V gives CDR1 SEHNR, CDR2 FQNEAQ (reference sequence). The CDR3 totals 15 residues. This clone was observed a handful of times. Its antigen is unknown. Repertoires were generated with immunoSEQ multiplex PCR, while TCRdb's copy carries only in-frame clones and drops some. The data show about 64,000 clones, approximately 87% seen once.

The chain employs TRBV7-9 and TRBJ1-4, with D maybe TRBD1 (5 bases). The input for sequencing was CD4+ T cells from blood (PBMCs), taken 6 months after the transplant. This clonotype was obtained from a human patient who received a combined kidney and bone marrow transplant. Some T cells may have come from the graft donor. The CDR3 coding sequence is TGTGCCAGCAGCCTTATGGGGGGAAATAATGAAAAACTGTTTTTT. Translated: CASSLMGGNNEKLFF.